These 17 T cell receptor beta chains were sequenced from one sample in a study of chemoradiotherapy in HPV16-positive cancers. Measured with immunoSEQ multiplex PCR; TCRdb has only the in-frame clones, and not every one. Of 29,000 or so clones listed, about 90% were seen once; the top ten hold roughly a fifth. This sample comprised blood, obtained from a patient who underwent chemoradiotherapy. The receptors here all came from a human donor with HPV-associated anogenital cancer.

The V gene is TRBV27, the J gene TRBJ2-3, with D tentatively TRBD2 (6 bases). V lost 6 bases to trimming and J lost 4 bases, with 20 bases between them. The CDR3 has 16 amino acids. From germline, CDR1 is MNHEY and CDR2 SMNVEV (reference sequence). In DNA form, the CDR3 reads TGTGCCAGCAGCCCGGGGGTCCCGCAAGGGGCAGATACGCAGTATTTT. This gives the protein CASSPGVPQGADTQYF.

This chain joins TRBV2 and TRBJ2-7; D gene uncertain. Trimming left V 7 bases short and J 2 bases short, with 18 bases between. The CDR3 length is 15 residues. Germline-derived CDR1 and CDR2 are SNHLY and FYNNEI. The CDR3 sequence: CASTPPKTRTYEQYF. The CDR3 coding sequence is TGTGCCAGCACCCCGCCCAAGACCCGCACCTACGAGCAGTACTTC.

The chain combines TRBV7-8 with TRBJ2-3; D is unclear. The V gene lost 1 base and the J gene lost 0 bases, with 5 bases spanning the gap. Germline CDR1 reads SGHVS; CDR2 reads FQNEAQ. The CDR3 loop spans 14 amino acids. The chain's CDR3 is CASSLETSTDTQYF. The CDR3, as DNA: TGTGCCAGCAGCTTAGAAACTAGCACAGATACGCAGTATTTT.

The genes are TRBV18 and TRBJ1-1, with D unclear. CDR1 and CDR2 from the germline V gene are KGHSH and LQKENI. This CDR3 is 14 amino acids long. Deletions cut 3 bases from V and 2 bases from J, with 10 bases between. CDR3 sequence reads: CASSPLHFNTEAFF. As DNA, the CDR3 is TGTGCCAGCTCACCCTTACACTTTAACACTGAAGCTTTCTTT.

The chain has TRBV9 and TRBJ2-2; 8 nucleotides align to TRBD1. J was trimmed by 3 bases and V by 3 bases; bases with no gene match: 10. CDR1 is SGDLS and CDR2 is YYNGEE in the germline V gene. The CDR3 loop spans 17 amino acids. CDR3 sequence: CASSALFGQGYTGELFF. The CDR3 coding sequence is TGTGCCAGCAGCGCCCTCTTCGGACAGGGTTACACCGGGGAGCTGTTTTTT.

The V gene is TRBV18, the J gene TRBJ1-1; D not certain. The germline V and J ends were trimmed by 4 bases and 0 bases, with 12 bases remaining between them. There are 15 residues in the CDR3. The germline V gene encodes CDR1 KGHSH and CDR2 LQKENI. The CDR3 reads CASSQSQGVNTEAFF. CDR3 in DNA: TGTGCCAGCTCACAATCTCAAGGAGTGAACACTGAAGCTTTCTTT. The full variable domain, in which reference TRBV18 and TRBJ1-1 provide the parts outside the CDR3, is NAGVMQNPRHLVRRRGQEARLRCSPMKGHSHVYWYRQLPEEGLKFMVYLQKENIIDESGMPKERFSAEFPKEGPSILRIQQVVRGDSAAYFCASSQSQGVNTEAFFGQGTRLTVV.

This sequence joins TRBV5-4 and TRBJ2-3, with D unresolved. The CDR3 is 12 amino acids. V gave up 1 base and J gave up 4 bases, with 4 bases separating them. Germline V CDR1 and CDR2: SGHNT, YYREEE (reference sequence). CDR3 DNA sequence: TGTGCCAGCAGCTTGAATCCAGATACGCAGTATTTT. It encodes CASSLNPDTQYF.

The genes are TRBV11-3 and TRBJ2-3, with a weak D call TRBD2 (6 bases). The germline gives CDR1 SGHNT, CDR2 YENEEA. V was shortened by 1 base and J by 4 bases, with 15 bases between the two germline ends. The CDR3 consists of 16 residues. The CDR3 loop reads CASSLVRGGLADTQYF. CDR3 in DNA: TGTGCCAGCAGCTTAGTGCGGGGCGGCCTCGCAGATACGCAGTATTTT.

The chain recombines TRBV6-1 with TRBJ1-2; the D gene is possibly TRBD1 (6 bases). V lost 3 bases to trimming and J lost 3 bases, with 14 bases between them. The CDR3 is 15 residues long. The germline V gene has CDR1 MNHNS and CDR2 SASEGT. The CDR3 DNA is TGTGCCAGCAGTGAGATGACAGGCTTGCACTATGGCTACACCTTC. This gives the protein CASSEMTGLHYGYTF.

J is TRBJ2-1 and V is TRBV6-1; tentative D call: TRBD2 (5 bases). Trimming removed 2 bases from V and 14 bases from J, with 13 bases in between. The CDR3 is 12 amino acids. Germline CDR1 and CDR2: MNHNS and SASEGT. CDR3 loop: CASSETGIREFF. CDR3 sequence (DNA): TGTGCCAGCAGTGAAACCGGGATTAGGGAGTTCTTC.

The gene calls are TRBV30 and TRBJ2-3; 7 bases fit TRBD2. In germline, CDR1 is GTSNPN, CDR2 SVGIG (reference sequence). The CDR3 sequence is 14 residues long. V was pared by 4 bases and J by 6 bases, with 10 bases of the junction left unmatched. CDR3 nucleotides: TGTGCCTGGACCCCAGCGGGATTCGGGGATACGCAGTATTTT. Its translation: CAWTPAGFGDTQYF.

The V gene is TRBV4-1, the J gene TRBJ2-1; 10 positions match TRBD2. Germline V CDR1 and CDR2: MGHRA, YSYEKL. The V segment lost 0 bases and the J segment 0 bases; nucleotides outside the gene matches: 11. This CDR3 is 20 amino acids long. The CDR3, as DNA: TGCGCCAGCAGCCAAGAGACGCTAGCGGGAGTTTCCAGCTCCTACAATGAGCAGTTCTTC. Encoded protein: CASSQETLAGVSSSYNEQFF.

The chain couples TRBV18 to TRBJ2-7, with TRBD1 matching over 7 bases. The CDR3 consists of 13 residues. The V gene end was trimmed by 3 bases and the J gene end by 6 bases; junction bases not matched to a gene: 5. Germline CDR1 reads KGHSH; CDR2 reads LQKENI. The CDR3 bases are TGTGCCAGCTCACCGGACAGGTTTGGCGAGCAGTACTTC. Protein: CASSPDRFGEQYF. The full variable domain, with the rest looked up from reference TRBV18 and TRBJ2-7, is NAGVMQNPRHLVRRRGQEARLRCSPMKGHSHVYWYRQLPEEGLKFMVYLQKENIIDESGMPKERFSAEFPKEGPSILRIQQVVRGDSAAYFCASSPDRFGEQYFGPGTRLTVT.

J is TRBJ2-1 and V is TRBV9, with D unclear. With 0 bases removed from V and 7 bases from J, the gap between germline ends came to 17 bases. The germline gives CDR1 SGDLS, CDR2 YYNGEE. This CDR3 has 16 residues. For the CDR3, the DNA is TGTGCCAGCAGCGTAGAGGCGTTTCACCAGAATAATGAGCAGTTCTTC. This gives the protein CASSVEAFHQNNEQFF.

This clone ranks as medium-sized. This rearrangement joins TRBV29-1 to TRBJ2-1; 15 nucleotides align to TRBD2. CDR1 is SQVTM and CDR2 is ANQGSEA in the germline V gene. V was pared by 1 base and J by 4 bases, with 5 bases of the junction left unmatched. The CDR3 is made up of 17 amino acids. CDR3 DNA sequence: TGCAGCGTTGAAGGCCCGGGACTAGCGGGAGGATACAATGAGCAGTTCTTC. It encodes CSVEGPGLAGGYNEQFF.

This clone was observed once. The chain employs TRBV25-1 and TRBJ2-1, with D perhaps matching TRBD1 (6 bases). This CDR3 spans 17 amino acids. Trimming took 4 bases from V and 7 from J, leaving 23 bases between them. CDR1 is MGHDK, CDR2 SYGVNS, per germline. CDR3 nucleotide sequence: TGTGCCAGCAGTGTACATACAGGGCTCGGGATTGCGAATGAGCAGTTCTTC. It translates to CASSVHTGLGIANEQFF.

The chain recombines TRBV5-1 with TRBJ2-3, with TRBD2 identical over 8 bases. There are 16 residues in the CDR3. Germline V gives CDR1 SGHRS, CDR2 YFSETQ. Losses at the gene ends were 6 bases for V and 5 bases for J; bases not matched to a gene: 14. CDR3 in DNA: TGCGCCAGCACCGACCCGGGGGCGGGAGGTAGAGATACGCAGTATTTT. Its translation is CASTDPGAGGRDTQYF.